The 8 T cell receptor beta chains below were found in one sample sequenced in a study of blood T cell repertoires in COVID-19. Sequenced by immunoSEQ multiplex PCR; TCRdb stores in-frame clones only, minus some. The sample shows under 350,000 clones, 70% to 90% of them seen only once. The sequencing input was PBMCs or T cells enriched from blood (not recorded which). These receptors were obtained from a woman in her forties with acute COVID-19.

The chain uses TRBV5-1 and TRBJ1-3; the D gene is possibly TRBD1 (5 bases). Trimming pared 4 bases from V and 1 base from J, leaving 9 bases between. The CDR3 extends over 14 amino acids. Germline V gene data show CDR1 as SGHRS and CDR2 as YFSETQ. The CDR3 loop is CASSAGGSGNTIYF. The CDR3 DNA sequence: TGCGCCAGCAGCGCGGGGGGTTCTGGAAACACCATATATTTT.

The table lists this clone with a few counts. The rearrangement uses TRBV4-2 and TRBJ2-5, with 12 bases fitting TRBD2. Germline CDR1 is LGHNA and CDR2 is YNFKEQ. This CDR3 is 15 amino acids long. Trimming at V came to 1 base and at J to 4 bases, leaving 1 base not matched to a gene. The CDR3 bases are TGTGCCAGCAGCCAAGCTAGCGGGGGGGTAGAGACCCAGTACTTC. Encoded protein: CASSQASGGVETQYF.

This clone was counted a single time. The chain recombines TRBV6-5 with TRBJ1-6; a weak D match, TRBD1 (5 bases). The CDR3 extends over 14 amino acids. Per the germline V gene, CDR1 is MNHEY and CDR2 is SVGAGI. Deletions cut 8 bases from V and 4 bases from J, with 12 bases between. The CDR3 nucleotides are TGTGCCAGCGAAAGGGGAGGATATAATTCACCCCTCCACTTT. It codes for CASERGGYNSPLHF.

This chain joins TRBV9 and TRBJ1-6; 7 bases line up with TRBD1. Unmatched junction bases numbered 15, after V lost 4 bases and J lost 5 bases. The CDR3 has 18 amino acids. Looked up from germline, CDR1 is SGDLS and CDR2 is YYNGEE. The CDR3 region is CASSKTRGSTGNNSPLHF. CDR3 sequence (DNA): TGTGCCAGCAGCAAGACCAGGGGGTCGACAGGGAATAATTCACCCCTCCACTTT.

The rearrangement uses TRBV6-5 and TRBJ1-4; tentative D call: TRBD1 (6 bases). V was pared by 8 bases and J by 8 bases, with 15 bases between. The germline gives CDR1 MNHEY, CDR2 SVGAGI. The CDR3 is 13 amino acids. CDR3 nucleotide sequence: TGTGCCAGCGAATTGGGGGCATCCGAAAAACTGTTTTTT. It codes for CASELGASEKLFF.

J is TRBJ2-7 and V is TRBV18; tentatively, D is TRBD2 (6 bases). V was shortened by 3 bases and J by 4 bases, with 13 bases between the two germline ends. Germline CDR1 KGHSH, CDR2 LQKENI. This CDR3 is 14 amino acids long. The CDR3 DNA reads TGTGCCAGCTCACCCCCCAGGGACTGGTACGAGCAGTACTTC. Amino acid sequence: CASSPPRDWYEQYF.

This chain uses TRBV10-3 with TRBJ2-5, with 8 nucleotides matching TRBD2. Germline CDR1 reads ENHRY; CDR2 reads SYGVKD. V dropped 10 bases and J dropped 5; count of bases not matched to a gene: 9. This CDR3 is 13 amino acids long. The DNA of the CDR3 is TGTGCCACCGGAGCGGGGGCTCGGGAGACCCAGTACTTC. Translating it yields CATGAGARETQYF.

The rearrangement links TRBV4-2 to TRBJ2-3; 9 bases match TRBD1. The J segment lost 5 bases and the V segment lost 2 bases, leaving 5 bases of the junction unmatched. This CDR3 has 15 residues. Germline V CDR1 and CDR2: LGHNA, YNFKEQ. The CDR3 bases are TGTGCCAGCAGCCAACCGGGACAGGGAATAGATACGCAGTATTTT. This encodes CASSQPGQGIDTQYF.